The next 32 T cell receptor beta chains were all read from a single sample in a study of low-dose radiotherapy and immunotherapy resistance in tumors (dated by TCRdb to between 2022 and 2023). Sequenced using an Illumina HiSeq 2500. Superscript III and a set of TRAV- and TRBV-specific primers were used to synthesize first-strand cDNA, so that both TCRalpha and TCRbeta chains were covered. TCRs were amplified with Phusion for about 18 PCR cycles using a constant-region primer together with the adapter attached to the V primers. In TCRdb, the public reads were trimmed at Q25 with fastp and aligned with MiXCR, with productive beta chains retained. Duplicate CDR3 protein sequences are folded into a single record with the most common DNA and genes. Counted in this sample were 80,000 to 90,000 distinct CDR3 sequences; 18% of them appeared once. The top ten clones comprise over 2.5% of the sample. The sample's time point label, decoded: before trial treatment.

The sample here was PBMCs, taken before treatment. These receptors were obtained from a male donor with prostate cancer.

There are many counts of this clonotype. This chain links TRBV29-1 with TRBJ2-2; a possible D gene is TRBD1 (6 bases). This CDR3 region has 14 residues. Germline values: CDR1 SQVTM, CDR2 ANQGSEA. Trimming removed 4 bases at V and 3 bases at J, with 12 bases between. The CDR3: CSVVEQGDTGELFF. The CDR3 nucleotides read TGCAGCGTTGTGGAACAGGGAGACACCGGGGAGCTGTTTTTT.

This clonotype was detected many times. The chain carries TRBV4-1 and TRBJ2-5; no reliable D call. The V gene lost 1 base and the J gene lost 2 bases, with 5 bases spanning the gap. CDR3 length: 13 residues. Germline CDR1 reads MGHRA; CDR2 reads YSYEKL. CDR3 DNA sequence: TGCGCCAGCAGCCAAGGGAGACAAGAGACCCAGTACTTC. Translating it yields CASSQGRQETQYF.

This clonotype appeared many times. Mismatch with germline at one junction end may stem from a read error. The chain uses TRBV10-2 and TRBJ2-7; no clear D gene. In germline, CDR1 is WSHSY, CDR2 SAAADI. The CDR3 sequence is 11 residues long. CDR3 DNA: TGCGCCAGCAGTGACCTGACCTGGGCGGACTTC. This gives the protein CASSDLTWADF.

This sequence joins TRBV4-2 and TRBJ2-3; 9 positions agree with TRBD2. This CDR3 is built from 17 residues. Per the germline V gene, CDR1 is LGHNA and CDR2 is YNFKEQ. The ends lost 0 bases at V and 6 bases at J; junction bases unmatched: 10. This chain's CDR3 is CASSQEEGGGAGDTQYF. DNA for the CDR3: TGTGCCAGCAGCCAAGAAGAAGGCGGGGGGGCGGGGGATACGCAGTATTTT.

This clonotype was found once. It differs at one base from a far larger clone, so likely a read error. The rearrangement uses TRBV13 and TRBJ2-7; D call uncertain. V gave up 0 bases and J gave up 4 bases, with 10 bases separating them. The CDR3 loop spans 14 amino acids. Germline-derived CDR1 and CDR2 are PRHDT and FYEKMQ (reference sequence). CDR3 nucleotides: TGTGCCAGCAGCTTAGGGACACAAAGTTACGAGCAGTACTTC. Its translation is CASSLGTQSYEQYF.

This clonotype has a count of ten or more. This sequence joins TRBV6-6 and TRBJ2-1; 7 bases line up with TRBD1. Per the germline V gene, CDR1 is MNHNY and CDR2 is SVGAGI (reference sequence). CDR3 length: 12 residues. The CDR3 bases are TGTGGAACCGGACCAGGGGGAAATGAGCAGTTCTTC. Translated, it gives CGTGPGGNEQFF.

This clonotype was found many times. The chain uses TRBV20-1 and TRBJ1-4, with D possibly TRBD1 on 6 matching bases. The CDR3 has 15 amino acids. V lost 4 bases, J lost 8 bases, and 20 bases lay in between. CDR1 is DFQATT, CDR2 SNEGSKA, per germline (reference sequence). The CDR3 protein is CSAKPSRGGPEKLFF. Here the CDR3 DNA reads TGCAGTGCTAAACCATCCAGGGGTGGACCGGAAAAACTGTTTTTT.

This clonotype was observed at least ten times. This sequence joins TRBV20-1 and TRBJ1-3; D unresolved. Trimming stripped 1 base from V and 0 bases from J, with 7 bases between. Germline lookup yields CDR1 DFQATT and CDR2 SNEGSKA (reference sequence). The CDR3 totals 14 residues. The CDR3 sequence is CSARVANSGNTIYF. CDR3 DNA: TGCAGTGCTAGAGTAGCCAACTCTGGAAACACCATATATTTT.

This clonotype was seen at least ten times. The gene calls are TRBV2 and TRBJ2-7; D uncertain. Per germline, CDR1 SNHLY and CDR2 FYNNEI. The CDR3 loop spans 11 amino acids. Trimming pared 3 bases from V and 5 bases from J, leaving 5 bases between. Written as DNA, the CDR3 is TGTGCCAGCAGTGATCGCCACGAGCAGTACTTC. This gives the protein CASSDRHEQYF.

This clonotype was seen ten or more times. This chain links TRBV7-2 with TRBJ1-2; D gene uncertain. V shed 1 base and J shed 8 bases, with 11 bases lying between them. Looked up from germline, CDR1 is SGHTA and CDR2 is FQGNSA. CDR3 length equals 13 residues. CDR3 protein: CASSLGTGSGYTF. DNA for the CDR3: TGTGCCAGCAGCTTAGGGACTGGGAGCGGCTACACCTTC.

The V call is TRBV5-1, the J call TRBJ1-1, with 11 bases that match TRBD1. The CDR3 is 15 residues long. With 0 bases clipped from V and 11 bases from J, the junction kept 9 bases outside the gene matches. From germline, CDR1 is SGHRS and CDR2 YFSETQ. The CDR3 DNA reads TGCGCCAGCAGCTTGGAGGGGACAGGGGGACTACCTGCTTTCTTT. This translates into CASSLEGTGGLPAFF.

This clonotype has ten or more counts. V is TRBV6-5 and J is TRBJ2-3; D might be TRBD1 (6 bases). CDR3 size: 13 residues. The ends were cut back, 6 bases at V and 4 bases at J, with 11 bases in the middle. Germline CDR1 is MNHEY and CDR2 is SVGAGI. Here the CDR3 DNA reads TGTGCCAGCAGCCCAGGGGTGGCAGATACGCAGTATTTT. This encodes CASSPGVADTQYF.

Of note for this clonotype: A far larger clone is a single base away, which makes a read error likely. The rearrangement links TRBV11-2 to TRBJ1-6, with D tentatively TRBD1 (6 bases). Looked up from germline, CDR1 is SGHAT and CDR2 is FQNNGV. The CDR3 extends over 16 amino acids. Trimming removed 3 bases from V and 9 bases from J, with 18 bases in between. Here the CDR3 DNA reads TGTGCCAGCAGCTTCCGGGCGGGGGCCTCGACTTCACCCCTCCACTTT. This translates into CASSFRAGASTSPLHF.

The rearrangement joins TRBV20-1 to TRBJ2-7; a weak D match, TRBD1 (5 bases). The length of the CDR3 is 13 residues. Germline V gives CDR1 DFQATT, CDR2 SNEGSKA (reference sequence). Trimming left V 7 bases short and J 9 bases short, with 22 bases between. CDR3 nucleotides: TGCAGTGTAGGTCCCTCTACAGGTTTTGGGCAGTACTTC. Its translation is CSVGPSTGFGQYF.

This clonotype was seen many times. This chain joins TRBV5-1 and TRBJ1-2; a weak D match, TRBD1 (5 bases). V shed 1 base and J shed 7 bases, with 17 bases lying between them. The CDR3 loop spans 15 amino acids. Germline assignment: CDR1 SGHRS and CDR2 YFSETQ. This chain's CDR3 is CASSLISGPRLGYTF. CDR3 nucleotide sequence: TGCGCCAGCAGCTTGATCTCAGGGCCGCGGCTTGGCTACACCTTC.

This clonotype appeared many times. The rearrangement joins TRBV19 to TRBJ2-3; a weak D match, TRBD2 (7 bases). The CDR3 has 15 residues. Between the trimmed V and J ends, which lost 7 bases and 2 bases, there was a span of 16 bases. From germline, CDR1 is LNHDA and CDR2 SQIVND (reference sequence). The CDR3 sequence: CASTVRGGYTDTQYF. The CDR3 DNA is TGTGCCAGTACCGTGAGGGGGGGCTACACAGATACGCAGTATTTT.

In its sample, this clonotype was seen a few times. One base away lies a much larger clone, so this may be a sequencing read error. The chain couples TRBV11-2 to TRBJ2-1; D call uncertain. CDR3 length equals 13 residues. V lost 4 bases and J lost 0, with 4 bases in between. From germline, CDR1 is SGHAT and CDR2 FQNNGV. This chain's CDR3 is CASSSSSYNEQFF. DNA for the CDR3: TGTGCCAGCAGCTCGAGCTCCTACAATGAGCAGTTCTTC.

This clonotype was found many times. The chain employs TRBV12-3 or TRBV12-4 and TRBJ2-7; D unresolved. V was clipped by 7 bases and J by 0 bases, with 13 bases between them. The CDR3 has 14 residues. CDR3 loop: CASTHGAVSYEQYF. Written as DNA, the CDR3 is TGTGCCAGCACCCACGGCGCTGTCTCCTACGAGCAGTACTTC.

Concerning this clonotype: This probably arose from a read error, given a far larger clone one base away. The rearrangement joins TRBV7-3 to TRBJ2-1; D possibly corresponds to TRBD2 (5 bases). The CDR3 loop spans 14 amino acids. The germline V gene encodes CDR1 SGHTA and CDR2 FQGTGA. The CDR3 spells CASSLTSDYDEQFF. CDR3 DNA sequence: TGTGCCAGCAGCTTAACTAGTGACTACGATGAGCAGTTCTTC.

This clonotype came up many times. The rearrangement joins TRBV9 to TRBJ2-7, with D uncertain. Germline V gives CDR1 SGDLS, CDR2 YYNGEE. Trimming shortened V by 0 bases and J by 2 bases, and 9 bases separated the two germline ends. CDR3 length: 14 amino acids. CDR3 coding DNA: TGTGCCAGCAGCGTAGGTCACACCACCTACGAGCAGTACTTC. This encodes CASSVGHTTYEQYF.

This clonotype was observed many times. The V call is TRBV7-2, the J call TRBJ2-1, with D unresolved. This CDR3 contains 16 residues. Trimming took 1 base from V and 1 from J, leaving 11 bases between them. Germline CDR1 is SGHTA and CDR2 is FQGNSA. The CDR3 nucleotides are TGTGCCAGCAGCTTAGGGGTTGGGTTGTCCTACAATGAGCAGTTCTTC. It codes for CASSLGVGLSYNEQFF.

This rearrangement joins TRBV12-3 or TRBV12-4 to TRBJ2-1; the match to TRBD2 covers 14 bases. The CDR3 runs to 15 residues. The ends lost 3 bases at V and 10 bases at J; junction bases unmatched: 5. CDR3 nucleotide sequence: TGTGCCAGCAGTTTGACTAGCGGGGGGGCCGAGGAGCAGTTCTTC. Translation: CASSLTSGGAEEQFF.

The chain joins TRBV7-2 to TRBJ2-7; weak D call: TRBD2 (5 bases). V was pared by 5 bases and J by 2 bases, with 10 bases between. CDR3 length equals 13 residues. Germline values: CDR1 SGHTA, CDR2 FQGNSA. The CDR3 loop reads CASSRVEAYEQYF. As DNA, the CDR3 is TGTGCCAGCAGCCGAGTGGAGGCCTACGAGCAGTACTTC.

This clonotype was observed many times. The CDR3 loop reads CASSFGAGSYEQYF. The CDR3 DNA follows: TGTGCCAGCAGCTTTGGGGCTGGGTCCTACGAGCAGTACTTC. The V call is TRBV11-2, the J call TRBJ2-7, with D possibly TRBD1 on 5 matching bases. The V gene lost 3 bases and the J gene lost 1 base, with 10 bases spanning the gap. This CDR3 region has 14 residues. Germline CDR1 and CDR2: SGHAT and FQNNGV.

This clonotype was counted many times. The chain links TRBV14 to TRBJ2-1; 10 bases fit TRBD1. Germline-derived CDR1 and CDR2 are SGHDN and FVKESK. The V gene end was trimmed by 4 bases and the J gene end by 6 bases; junction bases not matched to a gene: 9. CDR3 length: 16 amino acids. This CDR3 is CASSPQEGQGTNEQFF. The CDR3 DNA follows: TGTGCCAGCAGCCCCCAGGAGGGACAGGGGACCAATGAGCAGTTCTTC. The entire variable domain, with the rest obtained from reference TRBV14 and TRBJ2-1, is as follows: EAGVTQFPSHSVIEKGQTVTLRCDPISGHDNLYWYRRVMGKEIKFLLHFVKESKQDESGMPNNRFLAERTGGTYSTLKVQPAELEDSGVYFCASSPQEGQGTNEQFFGPGTRLTVL.

The chain employs TRBV6-2 or TRBV6-3 and TRBJ1-1, with D possibly TRBD1 on 6 matching bases. The CDR3 loop spans 12 amino acids. The ends were cut back, 5 bases at V and 11 bases at J, with 15 bases in the middle. The germline CDR1 and CDR2 sequences are MNHEY and SVGEGT. This chain's CDR3 is CASSEFGGAAFF. The DNA of the CDR3 is TGTGCCAGCAGTGAATTTGGGGGGGCGGCTTTCTTT.

Notes on this clonotype: This is likely an artifact of a read error, given a far larger clone one base away. The chain couples TRBV6-1 to TRBJ2-5; D not resolved. CDR1 MNHNS and CDR2 SASEGT come from the germline V gene. The CDR3 extends over 14 amino acids. The CDR3 DNA reads as TGTGCCATCAGTACCCCCTCTCCCCAAGAGACCCAGTACTTC. Protein product: CAISTPSPQETQYF.

This clonotype was seen repeatedly, ten times or more. The chain uses TRBV3-1 and TRBJ2-7; a possible D gene is TRBD1 (6 bases). The CDR3 has 14 amino acids. Germline V gene lookup returns CDR1 LGHDT and CDR2 YNNKEL (reference sequence). Trimming stripped 1 base from V and 5 bases from J, with 12 bases between. CDR3 coding DNA: TGTGCCAGCAGCCAAGTGTCACAGGGCAACGAGCAGTACTTC. Translating it yields CASSQVSQGNEQYF.

This clonotype has a count of ten or more. This chain connects TRBV4-1 to TRBJ2-1, with 8 bases matching TRBD2. J lost 7 bases, V lost 3 bases, and 8 bases had no gene match. Germline-derived CDR1 and CDR2 are MGHRA and YSYEKL. This CDR3 spans 15 amino acids. In nucleotides, the CDR3 is TGCGCCAGCAGCCATGAACCGGGACTAGAGAATGAGCAGTTCTTC. It codes for CASSHEPGLENEQFF.

This clonotype was found many times. This chain uses TRBV6-2 or TRBV6-3 with TRBJ1-6, with 7 bases that match TRBD1. V shed 5 bases and J 8 bases; nucleotides not matched to a gene: 21. CDR3 size: 19 residues. Per the germline V gene, CDR1 is MNHEY and CDR2 is SVGEGT. The chain's CDR3 is CASSNPGTVPPFFHSPLHF. The CDR3 DNA reads as TGTGCCAGCAGTAATCCCGGGACAGTACCCCCGTTTTTCCATTCACCCCTCCACTTT.

To note about this clonotype: A much larger clone differs from this one at a single base, so this may be a read error. This sequence joins TRBV6-1 and TRBJ2-5; D gene unclear. Germline values: CDR1 MNHNS, CDR2 SASEGT. The CDR3 runs 14 residues. The germline V and J ends were trimmed by 8 bases and 2 bases, with 15 bases remaining between them. This CDR3 is CASGGPAMQETQYF. The CDR3, as DNA: TGTGCCAGCGGCGGCCCAGCGATGCAAGAGACCCAGTACTTC.

This clonotype has a count of ten or more. The chain carries TRBV19 and TRBJ1-5; D not certain. This CDR3 region has 14 residues. V lost 7 bases and J lost 0, with 10 bases in between. Germline assignment: CDR1 LNHDA and CDR2 SQIVND (reference sequence). CDR3 bases: TGTGCCAGTAAAGAAACGAATAGCAATCAGCCCCAGCATTTT. It is translated as CASKETNSNQPQHF.